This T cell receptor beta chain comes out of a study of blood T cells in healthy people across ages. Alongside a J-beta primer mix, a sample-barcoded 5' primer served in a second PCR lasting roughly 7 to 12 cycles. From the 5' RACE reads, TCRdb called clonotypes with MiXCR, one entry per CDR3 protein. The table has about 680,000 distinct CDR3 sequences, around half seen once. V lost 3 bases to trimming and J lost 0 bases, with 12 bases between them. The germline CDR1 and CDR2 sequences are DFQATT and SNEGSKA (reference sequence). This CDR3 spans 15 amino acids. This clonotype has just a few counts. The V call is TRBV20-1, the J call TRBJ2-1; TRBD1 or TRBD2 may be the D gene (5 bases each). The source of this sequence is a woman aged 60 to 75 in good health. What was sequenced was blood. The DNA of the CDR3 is TGCAGTGCTAGCGGGACGGAGACCTCCTACAATGAGCAGTTCTTC. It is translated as CSASGTETSYNEQFF.